This TCR beta chain came from a study of T cell responses to AZD1222 COVID-19 vaccine. The table lists this clone with a count of one. Its specificity is unknown. Findings and caveats of the study: Every sample of the repertoires postdated the peak T cell response.

The method was immunoSEQ multiplex PCR; TCRdb's version includes in-frame clones alone and lacks a portion of them. Of more than 120,000 clones detected, 85% to 90% appear once; the ten largest clones hold approximately 5%. The material sequenced was peripheral blood, taken 28 days after the second AZD1222 dose. This clonotype was sampled from an adult who received the AZD1222 COVID-19 vaccine.

The CDR3 coding sequence is TGTGCCATCAGTGAGTCGATTGCGGGAGGTAACACCGGGGAGCTGTTTTTT. This encodes CAISESIAGGNTGELFF. This sequence joins TRBV10-3 and TRBJ2-2, with 8 bases aligning to TRBD2. The CDR3 covers 17 residues. Germline trimming cut 0 bases from V and 2 bases from J; bases unmatched to any gene: 5. CDR1 is ENHRY, CDR2 SYGVKD, per germline.